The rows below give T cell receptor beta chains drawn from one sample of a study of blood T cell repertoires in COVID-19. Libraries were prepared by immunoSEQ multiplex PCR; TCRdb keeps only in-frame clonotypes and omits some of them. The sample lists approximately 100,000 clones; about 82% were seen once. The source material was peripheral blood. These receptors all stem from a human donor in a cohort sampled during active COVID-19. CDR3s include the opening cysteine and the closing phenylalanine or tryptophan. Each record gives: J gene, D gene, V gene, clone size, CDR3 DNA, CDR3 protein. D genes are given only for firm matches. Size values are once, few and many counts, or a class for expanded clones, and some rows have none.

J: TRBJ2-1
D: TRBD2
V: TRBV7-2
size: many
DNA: TGTGCCACCTCAGCGGGGAGCTCCTACAATGAGCAGTTCTTC
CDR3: CATSAGSSYNEQFF

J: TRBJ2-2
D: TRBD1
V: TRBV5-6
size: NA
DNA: TGTGCCAGCAGCTTTTTGGGGACAGACACCGGGGAGCTGTTTTTT
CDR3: CASSFLGTDTGELFF

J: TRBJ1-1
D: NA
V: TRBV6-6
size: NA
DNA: TGTGCCAGCAGTTACATCAGGGGTGCTGAAGCTTTCTTT
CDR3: CASSYIRGAEAFF

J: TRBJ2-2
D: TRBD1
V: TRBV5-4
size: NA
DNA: TGTGCCAGCAGCGGGGGACAGGCGAGCACCGGGGAGCTGTTTTTT
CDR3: CASSGGQASTGELFF

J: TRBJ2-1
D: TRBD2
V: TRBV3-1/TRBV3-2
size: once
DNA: TGTGCCAGCAGCCAACTTACCGATACTAGCGGGAGGGGTAATGAGCAGTTCTTC
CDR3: CASSQLTDTSGRGNEQFF

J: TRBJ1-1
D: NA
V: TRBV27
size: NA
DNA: TGTGCCAGCAGGACACTCGGACAGACCGCTTTCTTT
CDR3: CASRTLGQTAFF

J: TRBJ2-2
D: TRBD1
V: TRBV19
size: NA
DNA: TGTGCCAGTAGTTTATACGAGGGGGCGCCCACCGGGGAGCTGTTTTTT
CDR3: CASSLYEGAPTGELFF

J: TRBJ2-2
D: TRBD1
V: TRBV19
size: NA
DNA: TGTGCCAGTAGTCCGATTCCGGGACAGGGGAGCACCGGGGAGCTGTTTTTT
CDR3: CASSPIPGQGSTGELFF

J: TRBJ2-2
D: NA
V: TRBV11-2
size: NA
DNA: TGTGCCAGCAGCCCCTTACGGGGAGGTGGGCGCACCGGGGAGCTGTTTTTT
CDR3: CASSPLRGGGRTGELFF

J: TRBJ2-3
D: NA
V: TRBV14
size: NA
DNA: TGTGCCAGCAGCCAAGTTACGGCGGCCCTGTCTGGCACAGATACGCAGTATTTT
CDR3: CASSQVTAALSGTDTQYF

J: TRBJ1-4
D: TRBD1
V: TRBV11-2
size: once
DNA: TGTGCCAGCAGCTTAGGGGACAGTAATGAAAAACTGTTTTTT
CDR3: CASSLGDSNEKLFF

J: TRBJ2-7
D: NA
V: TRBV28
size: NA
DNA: TGTGCCAGCTCGAGGGGGTCCTACGAGCAGTACTTC
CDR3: CASSRGSYEQYF

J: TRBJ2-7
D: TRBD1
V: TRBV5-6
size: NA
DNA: TGTGCCAGCAGCGATTGGACAGGGCGGTACGAGCAGTACTTC
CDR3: CASSDWTGRYEQYF

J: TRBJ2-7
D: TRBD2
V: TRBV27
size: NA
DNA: TGTGCCAGCAGTTTAAGGGCGGGAGGGCCAGGCGAGCAGTACTTC
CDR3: CASSLRAGGPGEQYF

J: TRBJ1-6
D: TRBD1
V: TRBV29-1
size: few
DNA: TGCAGCGCTCATACGGGACAGCTGAATTCACCCCTCCACTTT
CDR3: CSAHTGQLNSPLHF

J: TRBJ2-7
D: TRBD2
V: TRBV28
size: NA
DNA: TGTGCCAGCAGTCCTTGGGGTAGCGGGGCCTACGAGCAGTACTTC
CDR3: CASSPWGSGAYEQYF

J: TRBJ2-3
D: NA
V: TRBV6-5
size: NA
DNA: TGTGCCAGCAGTTACTCGGGGGCAACAGATACGCAGTATTTT
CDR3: CASSYSGATDTQYF

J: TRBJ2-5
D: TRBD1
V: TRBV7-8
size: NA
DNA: TGTGCCAGCAGCTTCTTTCCCCCTCGCAGGGGGTCAAGTGAGACCCAGTACTTC
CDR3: CASSFFPPRRGSSETQYF

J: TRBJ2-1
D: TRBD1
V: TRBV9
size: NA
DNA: TGTGCCAGCAGCGGTAGCAGGGGGCAATACAATGAGCAGTTCTTC
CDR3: CASSGSRGQYNEQFF

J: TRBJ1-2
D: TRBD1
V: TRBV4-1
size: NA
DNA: TGCGCCAGCGCACCGGACAGGGTCTATGGCTACACCTTC
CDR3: CASAPDRVYGYTF

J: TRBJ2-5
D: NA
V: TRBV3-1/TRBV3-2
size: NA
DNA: TGTGCCAGTTACCCCGGTCGTGTAATACCACAAGAGACCCAGTACTTC
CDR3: CASYPGRVIPQETQYF

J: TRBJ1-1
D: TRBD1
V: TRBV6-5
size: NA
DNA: TGTGCCAGCAGTTCGGACAGGGGGACTGAAGCTTTCTTT
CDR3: CASSSDRGTEAFF

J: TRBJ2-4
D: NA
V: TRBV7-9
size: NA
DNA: TGTGCCAGCAGCTTCCCCCCGGAAGCCTCGCAGCTAGGCTTC
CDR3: CASSFPPEASQLGF

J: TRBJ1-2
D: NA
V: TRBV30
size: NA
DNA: TGTGCCTGGAGTCGAGGGGGCTATGGCTACACCTTC
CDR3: CAWSRGGYGYTF

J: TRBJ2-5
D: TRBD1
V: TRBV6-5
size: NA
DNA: TGTGCCAGCAGGAAAGGGGGCTACGAGACCCAGTACTTC
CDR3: CASRKGGYETQYF

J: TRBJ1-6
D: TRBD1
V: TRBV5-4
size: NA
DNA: TGTGCCAGCAGCCCGGGACAGGGGGCGTCTAATTCACCCCTCCACTTT
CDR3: CASSPGQGASNSPLHF

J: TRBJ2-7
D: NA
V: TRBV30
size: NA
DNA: TGTGCTGTAACAGGGTCGATTTACGAGCAGTACTTC
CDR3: CAVTGSIYEQYF

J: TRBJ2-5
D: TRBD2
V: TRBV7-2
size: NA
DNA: TGTGCCAGCAGCTTAGAGGGACTAGCGGGTGAAGAGACCCAGTACTTC
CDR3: CASSLEGLAGEETQYF

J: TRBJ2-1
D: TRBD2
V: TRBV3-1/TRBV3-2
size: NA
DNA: TGTGCCAGCAGCCAAGACGGGAGGCGGGAGTTCTTC
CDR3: CASSQDGRREFF

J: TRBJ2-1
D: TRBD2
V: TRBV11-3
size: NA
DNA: TGTGCCAGCAGCTTTAGACTAGCGCCACACAATGAGCAGTTCTTC
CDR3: CASSFRLAPHNEQFF

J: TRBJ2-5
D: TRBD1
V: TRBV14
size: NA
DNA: TGTGCCAGCAGCCAATTGGACAGGGGGACCCAGTACTTC
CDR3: CASSQLDRGTQYF

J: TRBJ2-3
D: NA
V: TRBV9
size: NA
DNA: TGTGCCAGCAGCGCATTTGACTATTGGGCAGATACGCAGTATTTT
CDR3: CASSAFDYWADTQYF

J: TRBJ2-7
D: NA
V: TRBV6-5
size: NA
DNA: TGTGCCAGCAGTTACGGGGCAGGGGACTACGAGCAGTACTTC
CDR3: CASSYGAGDYEQYF

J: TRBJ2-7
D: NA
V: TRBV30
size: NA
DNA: TGTGCCTGGAGTGGCGGGTCCTCCTACGAGCAGTACTTC
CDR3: CAWSGGSSYEQYF

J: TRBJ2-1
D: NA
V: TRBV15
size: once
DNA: TGTGCCACCAGCTCAATTCAGGGGATCCAGTTCTTC
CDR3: CATSSIQGIQFF

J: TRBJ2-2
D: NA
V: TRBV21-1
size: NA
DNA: TGTGCCAGCAGCGAGACAGGGGCTTCGAACACCGGGGAGCTGTTTTTT
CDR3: CASSETGASNTGELFF

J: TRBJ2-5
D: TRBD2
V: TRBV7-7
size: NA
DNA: TGTGCCAGCAGTCCCGGGACTAGCATTGAGACCCAGTACTTC
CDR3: CASSPGTSIETQYF

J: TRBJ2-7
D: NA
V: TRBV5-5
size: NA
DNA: TGTGCCAGCAGCTTTGGAGGTTTCTCCTACGAGCAGTACTTC
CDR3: CASSFGGFSYEQYF

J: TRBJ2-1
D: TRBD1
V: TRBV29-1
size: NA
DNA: TGCAGCGTTGAATTGGACAGGGGGTACAATGAGCAGTTCTTC
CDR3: CSVELDRGYNEQFF

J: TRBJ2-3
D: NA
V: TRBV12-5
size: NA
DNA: TGTGCTAGTGAACCCTGGGAGCAAGGCACAGATACGCAGTATTTT
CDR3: CASEPWEQGTDTQYF

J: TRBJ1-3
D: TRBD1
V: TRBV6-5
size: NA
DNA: TGTGCCAGCAGCATACAGGGGTTACCTGGAAACACCATATATTTT
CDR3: CASSIQGLPGNTIYF

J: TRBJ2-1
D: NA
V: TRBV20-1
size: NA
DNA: TGCAGTGCTAGTTCCGCGGGGAATGAGCAGTTCTTC
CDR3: CSASSAGNEQFF

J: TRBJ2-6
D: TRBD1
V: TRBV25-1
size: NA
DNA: TGTGCCAGCAGTGAGACAGGGGCTGGGGCCAACGTCCTGACTTTC
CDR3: CASSETGAGANVLTF

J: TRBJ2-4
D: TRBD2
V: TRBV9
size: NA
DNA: TGTGCCAGCAGCGTAGCTGCGGGGGGAGGAACCAAAAACATTCAGTACTTC
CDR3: CASSVAAGGGTKNIQYF

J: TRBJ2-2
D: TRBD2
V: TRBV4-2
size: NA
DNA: TGTGCCAGCAGCCCTACTAGCGGGAGGAACACCGGGGAGCTGTTTTTT
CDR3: CASSPTSGRNTGELFF

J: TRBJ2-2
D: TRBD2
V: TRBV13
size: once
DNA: TGTGCCAGCAGCTTAGGCCTAGCGGACGGGGAGCTGTTTTTT
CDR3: CASSLGLADGELFF

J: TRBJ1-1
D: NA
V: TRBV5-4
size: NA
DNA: TGTGCCAGCAGCTTGTTAAGGGGCCGGAACACTGAAGCTTTCTTT
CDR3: CASSLLRGRNTEAFF

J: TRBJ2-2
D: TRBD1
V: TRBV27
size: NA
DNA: TGTGCCAGCAGTTTTGGGACAGCGAACACCGGGGAGCTGTTTTTT
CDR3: CASSFGTANTGELFF

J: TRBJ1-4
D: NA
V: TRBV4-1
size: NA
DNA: TGCGCCAGCGGCCCAGGAGCGGGGGGAACGGAAAAACTGTTTTTT
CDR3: CASGPGAGGTEKLFF

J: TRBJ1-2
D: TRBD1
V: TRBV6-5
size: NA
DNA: TGTGCCAGCAGCAGACAGGGTTTGGGCTATGGCTACACCTTC
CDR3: CASSRQGLGYGYTF

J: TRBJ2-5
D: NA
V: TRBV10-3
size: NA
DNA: TGTGCCATCAGTGACAGGGGCTCCCAAGAGACCCAGTACTTC
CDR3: CAISDRGSQETQYF